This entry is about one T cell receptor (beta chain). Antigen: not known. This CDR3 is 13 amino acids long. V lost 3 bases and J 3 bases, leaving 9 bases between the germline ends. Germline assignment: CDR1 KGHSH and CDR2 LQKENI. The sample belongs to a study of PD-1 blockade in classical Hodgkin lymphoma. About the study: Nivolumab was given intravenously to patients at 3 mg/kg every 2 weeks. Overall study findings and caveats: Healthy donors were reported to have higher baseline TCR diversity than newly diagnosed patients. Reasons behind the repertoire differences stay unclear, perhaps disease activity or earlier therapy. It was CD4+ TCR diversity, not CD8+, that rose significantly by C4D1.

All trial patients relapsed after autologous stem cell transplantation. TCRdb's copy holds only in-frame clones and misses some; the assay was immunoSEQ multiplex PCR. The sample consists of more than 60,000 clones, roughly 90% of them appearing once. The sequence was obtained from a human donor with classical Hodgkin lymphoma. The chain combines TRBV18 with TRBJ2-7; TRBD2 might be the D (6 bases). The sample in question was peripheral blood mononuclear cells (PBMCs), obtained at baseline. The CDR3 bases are TGTGCCAGCTCACCCTCTAGCGACTACGAGCAGTACTTC. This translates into CASSPSSDYEQYF.